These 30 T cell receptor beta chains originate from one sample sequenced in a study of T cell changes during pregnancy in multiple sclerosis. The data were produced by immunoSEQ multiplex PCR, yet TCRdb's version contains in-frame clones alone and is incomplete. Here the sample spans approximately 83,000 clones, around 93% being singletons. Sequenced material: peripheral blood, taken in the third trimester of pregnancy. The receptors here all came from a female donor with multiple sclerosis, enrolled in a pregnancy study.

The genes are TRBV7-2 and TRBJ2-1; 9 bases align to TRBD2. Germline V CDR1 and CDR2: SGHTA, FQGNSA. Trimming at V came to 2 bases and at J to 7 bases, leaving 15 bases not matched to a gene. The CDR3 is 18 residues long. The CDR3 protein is CASSLSWREGRSKNEQFF. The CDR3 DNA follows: TGTGCCAGCAGCTTAAGTTGGCGGGAGGGCCGATCTAAAAATGAGCAGTTCTTC.

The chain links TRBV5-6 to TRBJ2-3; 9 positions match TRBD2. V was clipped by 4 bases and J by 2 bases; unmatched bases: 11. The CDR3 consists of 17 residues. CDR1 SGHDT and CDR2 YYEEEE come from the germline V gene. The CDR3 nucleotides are TGTGCCAGCAGCCCGGGACTAGCTCCAGGCTACACAGATACGCAGTATTTT. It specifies CASSPGLAPGYTDTQYF. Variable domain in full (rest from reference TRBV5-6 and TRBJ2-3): DAGVTQSPTHLIKTRGQQVTLRCSPKSGHDTVSWYQQALGQGPQFIFQYYEEEERQRGNFPDRFSGHQFPNYSSELNVNALLLGDSALYLCASSPGLAPGYTDTQYFGPGTRLTVL.

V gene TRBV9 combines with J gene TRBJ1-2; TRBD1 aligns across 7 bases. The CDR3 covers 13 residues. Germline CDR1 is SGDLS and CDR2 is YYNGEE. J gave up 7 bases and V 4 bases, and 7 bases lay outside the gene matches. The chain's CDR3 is CASSPQGGGGYTF. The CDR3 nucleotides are TGTGCCAGCAGCCCTCAGGGGGGTGGTGGCTACACCTTC.

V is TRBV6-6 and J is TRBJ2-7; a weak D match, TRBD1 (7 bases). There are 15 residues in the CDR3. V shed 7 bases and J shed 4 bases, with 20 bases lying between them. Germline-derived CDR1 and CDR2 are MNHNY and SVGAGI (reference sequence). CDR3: CASTPTGGGHYEQYF. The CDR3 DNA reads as TGTGCCAGCACCCCTACAGGAGGGGGCCATTACGAGCAGTACTTC.

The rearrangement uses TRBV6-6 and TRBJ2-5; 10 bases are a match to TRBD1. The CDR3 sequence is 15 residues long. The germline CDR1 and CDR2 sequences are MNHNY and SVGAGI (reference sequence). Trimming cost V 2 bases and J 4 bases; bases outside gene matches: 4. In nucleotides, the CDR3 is TGTGCCAGCAGTTACCCACGGACAGGGGGAGAGACCCAGTACTTC. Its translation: CASSYPRTGGETQYF.

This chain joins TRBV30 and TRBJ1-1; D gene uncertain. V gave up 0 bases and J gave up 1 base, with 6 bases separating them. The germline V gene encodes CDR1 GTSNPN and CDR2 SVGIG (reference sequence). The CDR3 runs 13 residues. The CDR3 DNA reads TGTGCCTGGAGTGTACTTAGGAACACTGAAGCTTTCTTT. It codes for CAWSVLRNTEAFF.

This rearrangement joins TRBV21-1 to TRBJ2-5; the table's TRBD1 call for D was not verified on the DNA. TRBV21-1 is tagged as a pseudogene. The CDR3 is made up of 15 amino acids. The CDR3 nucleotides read TGTGCCAGCAGCCGCCTCCCGACAGGGGACGAGACCCAGTACTTC. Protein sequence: CASSRLPTGDETQYF.

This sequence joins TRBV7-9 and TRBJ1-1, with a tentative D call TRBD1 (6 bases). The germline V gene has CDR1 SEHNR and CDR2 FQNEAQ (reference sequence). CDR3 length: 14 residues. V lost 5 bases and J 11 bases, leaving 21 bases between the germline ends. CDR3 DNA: TGTGCCAGCAGCCCCCAGGGGACGTTGGTATCGGCTTTCTTT. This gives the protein CASSPQGTLVSAFF. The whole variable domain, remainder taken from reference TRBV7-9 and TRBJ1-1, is DTGVSQNPRHKITKRGQNVTFRCDPISEHNRLYWYRQTLGQGPEFLTYFQNEAQLEKSRLLSDRFSAERPKGSFSTLEIQRTEQGDSAMYLCASSPQGTLVSAFFGQGTRLTVV.

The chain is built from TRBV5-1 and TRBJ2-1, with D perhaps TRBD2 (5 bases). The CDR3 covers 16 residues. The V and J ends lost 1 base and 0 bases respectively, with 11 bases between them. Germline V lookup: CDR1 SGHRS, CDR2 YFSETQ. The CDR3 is CASSLSGKSSYNEQFF. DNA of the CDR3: TGCGCCAGCAGCTTGAGCGGCAAGAGCTCCTACAATGAGCAGTTCTTC.

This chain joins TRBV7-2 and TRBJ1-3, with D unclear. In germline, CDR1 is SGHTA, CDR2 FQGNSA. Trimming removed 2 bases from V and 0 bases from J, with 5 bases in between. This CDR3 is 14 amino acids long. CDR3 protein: CASSLTYSGNTIYF. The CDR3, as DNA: TGTGCCAGCAGCTTAACCTACTCTGGAAACACCATATATTTT.

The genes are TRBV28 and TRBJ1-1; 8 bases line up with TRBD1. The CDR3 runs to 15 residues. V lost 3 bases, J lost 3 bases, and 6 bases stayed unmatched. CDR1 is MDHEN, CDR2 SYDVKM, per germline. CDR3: CASSLRTGTYTEAFF. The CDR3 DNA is TGTGCCAGCAGTTTGAGGACAGGGACGTACACTGAAGCTTTCTTT.

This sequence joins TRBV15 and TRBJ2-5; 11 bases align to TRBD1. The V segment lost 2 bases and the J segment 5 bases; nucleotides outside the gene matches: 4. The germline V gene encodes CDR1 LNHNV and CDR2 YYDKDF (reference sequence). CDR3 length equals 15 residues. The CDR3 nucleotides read TGTGCCACCAGCAGACCCCGGACAGGGGGCGAGACCCAGTACTTC. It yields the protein CATSRPRTGGETQYF.

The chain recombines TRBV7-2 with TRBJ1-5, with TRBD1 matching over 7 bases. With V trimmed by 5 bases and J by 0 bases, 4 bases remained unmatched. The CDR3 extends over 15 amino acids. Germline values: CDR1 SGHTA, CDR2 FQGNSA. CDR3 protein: CASSTTGSSNQPQHF. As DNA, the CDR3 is TGTGCCAGCAGCACGACAGGGAGTAGCAATCAGCCCCAGCATTTT.

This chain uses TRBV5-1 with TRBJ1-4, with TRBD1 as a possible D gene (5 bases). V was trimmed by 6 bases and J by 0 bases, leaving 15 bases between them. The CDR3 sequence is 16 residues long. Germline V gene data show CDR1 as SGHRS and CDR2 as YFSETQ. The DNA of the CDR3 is TGCGCCAGCACCCCAGGGCCGGGGGCAACTAATGAAAAACTGTTTTTT. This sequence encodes CASTPGPGATNEKLFF.

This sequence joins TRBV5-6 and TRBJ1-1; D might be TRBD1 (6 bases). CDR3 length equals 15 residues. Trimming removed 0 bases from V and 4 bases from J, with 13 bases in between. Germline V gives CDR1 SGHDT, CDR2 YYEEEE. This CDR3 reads CASSLVAGVSTEAFF. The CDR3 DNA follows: TGTGCCAGCAGCTTGGTCGCAGGGGTGAGCACTGAAGCTTTCTTT.

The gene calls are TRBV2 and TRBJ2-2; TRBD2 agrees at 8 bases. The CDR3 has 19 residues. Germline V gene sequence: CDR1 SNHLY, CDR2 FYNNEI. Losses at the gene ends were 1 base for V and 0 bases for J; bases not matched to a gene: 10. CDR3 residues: CASSEGSGGTRTNTGELFF. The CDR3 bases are TGTGCCAGCAGTGAAGGAAGCGGAGGGACTAGGACGAACACCGGGGAGCTGTTTTTT.

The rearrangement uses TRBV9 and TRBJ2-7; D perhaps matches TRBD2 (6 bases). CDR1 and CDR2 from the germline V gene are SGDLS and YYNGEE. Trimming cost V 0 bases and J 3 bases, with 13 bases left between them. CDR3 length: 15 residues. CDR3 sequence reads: CASSVDEGGSYEQYF. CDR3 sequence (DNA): TGTGCCAGCAGCGTAGATGAGGGAGGAAGCTACGAGCAGTACTTC.

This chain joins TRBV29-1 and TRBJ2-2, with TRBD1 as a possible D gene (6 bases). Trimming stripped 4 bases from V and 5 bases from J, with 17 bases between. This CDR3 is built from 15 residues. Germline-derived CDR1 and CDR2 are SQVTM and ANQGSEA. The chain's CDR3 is CSVAPSRGQTGELFF. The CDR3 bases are TGCAGCGTTGCCCCTTCCAGGGGACAAACCGGGGAGCTGTTTTTT.

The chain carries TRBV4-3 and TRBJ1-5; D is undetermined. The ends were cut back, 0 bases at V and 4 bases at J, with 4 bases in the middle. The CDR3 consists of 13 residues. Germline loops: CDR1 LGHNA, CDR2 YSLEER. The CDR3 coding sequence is TGCGCCAGCAGCCAAGATCGGAATCAGCCCCAGCATTTT. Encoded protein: CASSQDRNQPQHF.

The CDR3 DNA follows: TGTGCCAGTCGCATCGTGGCGAACACTGAAGCTTTCTTT. Protein product: CASRIVANTEAFF. The chain carries TRBV6-5 and TRBJ1-1; D gene unclear. Per the germline V gene, CDR1 is MNHEY and CDR2 is SVGAGI. V was pared by 9 bases and J by 1 base, with 12 bases between. CDR3 length: 13 amino acids.

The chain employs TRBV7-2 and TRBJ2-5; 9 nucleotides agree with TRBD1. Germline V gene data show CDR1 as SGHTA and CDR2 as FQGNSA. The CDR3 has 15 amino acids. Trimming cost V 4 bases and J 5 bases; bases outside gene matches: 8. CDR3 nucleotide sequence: TGTGCCAGCAGCTACAGGGGGCGCATGATGGAGACCCAGTACTTC. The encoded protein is CASSYRGRMMETQYF. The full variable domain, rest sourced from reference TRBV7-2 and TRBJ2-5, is GAGVSQSPSNKVTEKGKDVELRCDPISGHTALYWYRQSLGQGLEFLIYFQGNSAPDKSGLPSDRFSAERTGGSVSTLTIQRTQQEDSAVYLCASSYRGRMMETQYFGPGTRLLVL.

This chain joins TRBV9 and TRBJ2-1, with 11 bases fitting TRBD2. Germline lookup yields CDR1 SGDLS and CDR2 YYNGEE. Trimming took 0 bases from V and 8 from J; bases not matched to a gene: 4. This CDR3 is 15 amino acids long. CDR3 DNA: TGTGCCAGCAGCGTAGTAGCGGGAGGGTGGGATGAGCAGTTCTTC. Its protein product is CASSVVAGGWDEQFF.

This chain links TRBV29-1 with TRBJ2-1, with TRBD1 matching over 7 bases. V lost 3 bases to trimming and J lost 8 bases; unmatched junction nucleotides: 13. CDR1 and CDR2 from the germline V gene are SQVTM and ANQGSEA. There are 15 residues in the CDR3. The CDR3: CSVDLGQGVRDEQFF. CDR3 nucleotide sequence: TGCAGCGTTGATTTAGGGCAGGGGGTTCGTGATGAGCAGTTCTTC.

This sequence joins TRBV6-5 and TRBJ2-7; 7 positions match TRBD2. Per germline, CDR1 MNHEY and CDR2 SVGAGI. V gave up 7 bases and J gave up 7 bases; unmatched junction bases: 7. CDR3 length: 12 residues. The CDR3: CASTGLVGEQYF. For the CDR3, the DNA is TGTGCCAGCACCGGACTAGTTGGGGAGCAGTACTTC.

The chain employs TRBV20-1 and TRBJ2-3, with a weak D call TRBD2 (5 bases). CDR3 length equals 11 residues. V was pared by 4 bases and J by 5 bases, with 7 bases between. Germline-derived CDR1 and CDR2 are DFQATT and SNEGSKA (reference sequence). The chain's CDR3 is CSANRGDTQYF. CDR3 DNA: TGCAGTGCTAACCGGGGAGATACGCAGTATTTT.

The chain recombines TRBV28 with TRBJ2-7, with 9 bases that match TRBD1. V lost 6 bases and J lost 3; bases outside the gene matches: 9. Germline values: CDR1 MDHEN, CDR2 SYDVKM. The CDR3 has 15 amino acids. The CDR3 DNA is TGTGCCAGCAGCCGTAATGGACAGGGGAGCTACGAGCAGTACTTC. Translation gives CASSRNGQGSYEQYF.

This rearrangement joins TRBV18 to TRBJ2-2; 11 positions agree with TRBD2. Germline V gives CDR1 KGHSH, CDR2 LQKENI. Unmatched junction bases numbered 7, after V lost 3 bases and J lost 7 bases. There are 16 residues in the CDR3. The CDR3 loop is CASSPRTSGSSGELFF. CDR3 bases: TGTGCCAGCTCACCTAGAACTAGCGGGAGTAGCGGGGAGCTGTTTTTT.

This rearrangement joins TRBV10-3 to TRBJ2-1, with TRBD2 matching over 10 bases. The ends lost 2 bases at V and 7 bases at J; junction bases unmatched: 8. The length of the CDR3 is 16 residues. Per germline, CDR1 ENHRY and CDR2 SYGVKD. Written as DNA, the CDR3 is TGTGCCATCAGTGAGATTGCTAGCGGGAGTCTAAATGAGCAGTTCTTC. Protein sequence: CAISEIASGSLNEQFF.

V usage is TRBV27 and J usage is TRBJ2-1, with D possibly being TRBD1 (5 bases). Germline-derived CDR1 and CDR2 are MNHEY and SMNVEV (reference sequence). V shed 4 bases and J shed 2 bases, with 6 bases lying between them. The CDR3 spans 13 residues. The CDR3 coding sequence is TGTGCCAGCAGTTGGGGCCCCTACAATGAGCAGTTCTTC. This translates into CASSWGPYNEQFF.

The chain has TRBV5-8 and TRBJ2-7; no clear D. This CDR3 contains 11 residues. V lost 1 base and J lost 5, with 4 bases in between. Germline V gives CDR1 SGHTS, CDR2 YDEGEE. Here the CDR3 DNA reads TGTGCCAGCAGCTTGCTTCACGAGCAGTACTTC. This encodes CASSLLHEQYF. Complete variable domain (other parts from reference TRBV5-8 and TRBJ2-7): EAGVTQSPTHLIKTRGQQATLRCSPISGHTSVYWYQQALGLGLQFLLWYDEGEERNRGNFPPRFSGRQFPNYSSELNVNALELEDSALYLCASSLLHEQYFGPGTRLTVT.